This entry features one T cell receptor beta chain sequence. Antigen: not known. A sample-barcoded 5' primer and a J-beta primer mix were used in a second PCR of roughly 7 to 12 cycles. Using its own MiXCR run on the 5' RACE reads, TCRdb lists one record per CDR3 protein. Of roughly 1 million distinct CDR3 sequences listed, almost 25% were seen once; the top ten hold approximately 0.7%. The sample comes from a study of blood T cells in healthy people across ages. The junction had 9 bases not matched to a gene; V was cut back by 5 bases and J by 5 bases. This CDR3 region has 15 residues. Overall study results and limits: Long-lived donors carried more naive CD4+ cells and greater diversity than aged donors.

This same sample was also taken into another study, of T cells of mothers and their children. This second report adds: Mothers yielded over 8 million CDR3 reads, children some 3 million each.

The clonotype was recovered from a girl aged 2 to 9 in good health. The sample consisted of blood. V gene TRBV12-3 or TRBV12-4 combines with J gene TRBJ1-2; 9 bases are a match to TRBD1. The CDR3 DNA reads TGTGCCAGCAGTCCCGGACAGGGGCGCGGGTATGGCTACACCTTC. Amino acid sequence: CASSPGQGRGYGYTF.